This TCR beta chain was sequenced for a study of vaccination effects on CD4 cells after COVID-19. Overall study findings and caveats: Whether induced by infection or by vaccine, clones showed marked clonal contraction late after vaccination. The study had few convalescent patients and no early post-infection timepoints.

Expansion of antigen-specific CD4+ T cells with viral peptide pools was carried out by the ViraFEST assay before sequencing. After less than twelve days in culture, the CD4+ T cells were isolated. Vaccinated recipients, who were negative for nucleocapsid antibodies, had no history of SARS-CoV-2 infection. A density of around 2 million PBMC per well was used; these cells were cultured with 10 IU/ml IL-2 and approximately 9.4 ug/ml peptides. A half-medium replacement with IL-2 medium was carried out on days 3 and 7. For this clone: Its matching antigen is unknown.

Measured with immunoSEQ multiplex PCR; TCRdb has only the in-frame clones, and not every one. The sample lists about 73,000 clones, about four fifths occurring once. CDR3 length: 13 residues. V lost 6 bases and J 7 bases, leaving 15 bases between the germline ends. Germline V CDR1 and CDR2: MRHNA, SNTAGT. V gene TRBV6-4 combines with J gene TRBJ1-1; D unresolved. The source was CD4+ T cells from PBMCs cultured with HCoV-NL63 spike peptides, collected before COVID-19 vaccination. The TCR was taken from a human donor who received a COVID-19 vaccine. CDR3 loop: CASSVQPRNEAFF. In DNA form, the CDR3 reads TGTGCCAGCAGCGTTCAGCCCCGTAATGAAGCTTTCTTT.